These 15 T cell receptor beta chains came from one sample sequenced in a study of blood T cell repertoires in COVID-19. Produced via immunoSEQ multiplex PCR; TCRdb's table is partial and in-frame only. The sample has 100,000 to 150,000 clones, approximately 89% seen once. The sample was peripheral blood. These receptors were obtained from a woman aged 70-85 years with COVID-19, enrolled during active disease.

The V call is TRBV11-2, the J call TRBJ1-2; D ambiguous. CDR1 SGHAT and CDR2 FQNNGV come from the germline V gene. The CDR3 is 13 amino acids. V shed 0 bases and J shed 8 bases, with 10 bases lying between them. CDR3 residues: CASSLDFGGGYTF. CDR3 bases: TGTGCCAGCAGCTTAGATTTCGGCGGAGGCTACACCTTC.

V gene TRBV19 combines with J gene TRBJ2-7; TRBD1 agrees at 7 bases. CDR3 length: 14 residues. The V gene's germline CDR1 is LNHDA and CDR2 SQIVND (reference sequence). The V gene end was trimmed by 6 bases and the J gene end by 4 bases; junction bases not matched to a gene: 9. CDR3 in DNA: TGTGCCAGTAGCCGTGGACAGGCTGGATACGAGCAGTACTTC. Its protein product is CASSRGQAGYEQYF.

The table lists this clone with a count of one. The chain has TRBV15 and TRBJ1-1; 8 nucleotides match TRBD1. The CDR3 has 14 residues. Trimming took 5 bases from V and 1 from J; bases not matched to a gene: 3. Germline lookup yields CDR1 LNHNV and CDR2 YYDKDF (reference sequence). CDR3 amino acids: CATSVDRGNTEAFF. CDR3 nucleotides: TGTGCCACCAGCGTAGACAGGGGGAACACTGAAGCTTTCTTT.

The V and J genes are TRBV9 and TRBJ2-3; the match to TRBD2 covers 10 bases. In germline, CDR1 is SGDLS, CDR2 YYNGEE. This CDR3 spans 17 amino acids. The V segment lost 1 base and the J segment 2 bases; nucleotides outside the gene matches: 7. In DNA form, the CDR3 reads TGTGCCAGCAGCGTACCCAAAGCGGGGGGGTACACAGATACGCAGTATTTT. Translated, it gives CASSVPKAGGYTDTQYF. The variable domain in full, completed from reference TRBV9 and TRBJ2-3, reads DSGVTQTPKHLITATGQRVTLRCSPRSGDLSVYWYQQSLDQGLQFLIQYYNGEERAKGNILERFSAQQFPDLHSELNLSSLELGDSALYFCASSVPKAGGYTDTQYFGPGTRLTVL.

V is TRBV7-3 and J is TRBJ2-3; D call uncertain. V was cut by 0 bases and J by 2 bases, with 3 bases left in between. Germline V gives CDR1 SGHTA, CDR2 FQGTGA. The CDR3 has 13 residues. In DNA form, the CDR3 reads TGTGCCAGCAGCTTAACGTACACAGATACGCAGTATTTT. It translates to CASSLTYTDTQYF.

The gene calls are TRBV30 and TRBJ1-3, with D possibly matching TRBD1 (5 bases). CDR1 and CDR2 (germline): GTSNPN, SVGIG (reference sequence). The CDR3 has 15 amino acids. V lost 2 bases and J lost 4, with 15 bases in between. The CDR3 is CAWSLITGTGNTIYF. Here the CDR3 DNA reads TGTGCCTGGAGTCTGATTACAGGAACCGGAAACACCATATATTTT.

Written as DNA, the CDR3 is TGTGCCAGCAGCCCCCTTAGACAGACCTCCTACAATGAGCAGTTCTTC. This translates into CASSPLRQTSYNEQFF. The chain couples TRBV28 to TRBJ2-1; TRBD1 is a possible D gene (5 bases). The CDR3 spans 16 residues. Germline assignment: CDR1 MDHEN and CDR2 SYDVKM. V gave up 6 bases and J gave up 0 bases, with 15 bases separating them.

This clone has a single count. The chain employs TRBV5-1 and TRBJ1-2; 10 bases fit TRBD1. Germline V gene data show CDR1 as SGHRS and CDR2 as YFSETQ. CDR3 length equals 13 residues. V was clipped by 4 bases and J by 7 bases; unmatched bases: 4. The CDR3 protein is CASSAGTGVGYTF. The CDR3 region has the DNA TGCGCCAGCAGCGCCGGGACAGGGGTTGGCTACACCTTC.

V and J are TRBV7-2 and TRBJ1-4, with D hard to call. The germline V and J ends were trimmed by 5 bases and 8 bases, with 18 bases remaining between them. The length of the CDR3 is 15 residues. Germline CDR1 and CDR2: SGHTA and FQGNSA. CDR3 sequence reads: CASSPEVAGWEKLFF. The CDR3 DNA is TGTGCCAGCAGCCCTGAAGTGGCAGGATGGGAAAAACTGTTTTTT. The full variable domain, its missing parts supplied by reference TRBV7-2 and TRBJ1-4, is GAGVSQSPSNKVTEKGKDVELRCDPISGHTALYWYRQSLGQGLEFLIYFQGNSAPDKSGLPSDRFSAERTGGSVSTLTIQRTQQEDSAVYLCASSPEVAGWEKLFFGSGTQLSVL.

The chain has TRBV29-1 and TRBJ2-4; TRBD2 matches 7 bases. Germline CDR1 SQVTM, CDR2 ANQGSEA. Germline trimming cut 5 bases from V and 4 bases from J; bases unmatched to any gene: 14. The CDR3 is 16 amino acids. In nucleotides, the CDR3 is TGCAGCGTTCGCACCGGGGGGATCCCGCCTAAAAACATTCAGTACTTC. Encoded protein: CSVRTGGIPPKNIQYF.

V and J are TRBV15 and TRBJ1-1; D unresolved. Germline V gives CDR1 LNHNV, CDR2 YYDKDF (reference sequence). The CDR3 length is 13 residues. V lost 0 bases and J 5 bases, leaving 7 bases between the germline ends. CDR3 sequence reads: CATSRDPGTEAFF. The CDR3 coding sequence is TGTGCCACCAGCAGAGATCCCGGGACTGAAGCTTTCTTT.

The genes are TRBV3-1 (or the pseudogene TRBV3-2) and TRBJ1-2, with TRBD1 identical over 8 bases. V was clipped by 4 bases and J by 4 bases; unmatched bases: 5. CDR1 is LGHDT, CDR2 YNNKEL, per germline (reference sequence). This CDR3 has 14 amino acids. CDR3 sequence: CASSRQGRTYGYTF. CDR3 nucleotides: TGTGCCAGCAGCCGACAGGGGCGCACCTATGGCTACACCTTC.

The CDR3 nucleotides read TGCGCCAGCAGCCTTAGCTTGGGACAGGGTAGTGAGCAGTTCTTC. It is translated as CASSLSLGQGSEQFF. The chain is built from TRBV5-1 and TRBJ2-1, with TRBD1 matching 9 bases. The CDR3 has 15 residues. V was pared by 4 bases and J by 9 bases, with 11 bases of the junction left unmatched. Germline V gene sequence: CDR1 SGHRS, CDR2 YFSETQ.

V is TRBV6-2 or TRBV6-3 and J is TRBJ2-1; 8 nucleotides agree with TRBD2. V gave up 6 bases and J gave up 9 bases; unmatched junction bases: 13. Germline-derived CDR1 and CDR2 are MNHEY and SVGEGT. The CDR3 contains 15 residues. The CDR3 here is CASSSRGGVETEQFF. In nucleotides, the CDR3 is TGTGCCAGCAGCTCCCGGGGGGGCGTAGAAACTGAGCAGTTCTTC.

This chain joins TRBV5-5 and TRBJ2-5, with 12 nucleotides matching TRBD1. The V gene end was trimmed by 4 bases and the J gene end by 5 bases; junction bases not matched to a gene: 6. The CDR3 runs 15 residues. The germline V gene encodes CDR1 SGHKS and CDR2 YYEKEE (reference sequence). CDR3 amino acids: CASSAGTGGGETQYF. CDR3 nucleotides: TGTGCCAGCAGCGCCGGGACAGGGGGCGGTGAGACCCAGTACTTC. The full variable domain, rest sourced from reference TRBV5-5 and TRBJ2-5, is DAGVTQSPTHLIKTRGQQVTLRCSPISGHKSVSWYQQVLGQGPQFIFQYYEKEERGRGNFPDRFSARQFPNYSSELNVNALLLGDSALYLCASSAGTGGGETQYFGPGTRLLVL.